The present T cell receptor beta chain was sequenced within a study of blood T cell repertoires in COVID-19. Study as a whole: The United States, Italy and Spain supplied acute and convalescent COVID-19 samples. Sources were T cells, B-cell-depleted T cells, or PBMCs; the material itself was cDNA or gDNA.

The CDR3 length is 15 residues. J was trimmed by 9 bases and V by 6 bases; bases with no gene match: 11. Per the germline V gene, CDR1 is MNHEY and CDR2 is SVGAGI. In the original analysis: Counts of nucleated cells, estimated from reference gene primer amplification, were obtained. Sequenced by immunoSEQ multiplex PCR; TCRdb stores in-frame clones only, minus some. The D gene and trimming were derived from the DNA, and the V and J assignments and clone size from that table. The profile shows approximately 120,000 clones, over 75% of them singletons. The gene calls are TRBV6-5 and TRBJ2-1, with 10 bases lining up with TRBD1. The TCR originated in a woman aged 45-60 years with acute or convalescent COVID-19. The sequencing input was peripheral blood. CDR3 in DNA: TGTGCCAGCAGCCTCAGGGACAGGGGACCCTTTGAGCAGTTCTTC. Protein sequence: CASSLRDRGPFEQFF.